The 31 T cell receptor beta chains below come from one sample, sequenced in a study of T cell changes during pregnancy in multiple sclerosis (dated by TCRdb to between 2019 and 2020). Library generation was performed with the immunoSEQ multiplex PCR assay. This is the immuneACCESS table as TCRdb keeps it, with only in-frame sequences that have V and J called. A part of the clones is gone; compared with another copy, unresolved V genes explain less than half, and the rest is unexplained. For this sample the table gives about 44,000 clones, of which 96% were detected only once. The ten largest account for under 0.9% of the sample. The sample in question was peripheral blood, obtained in the second trimester of pregnancy. These receptors came from a female donor with multiple sclerosis, enrolled in a pregnancy study.

This chain uses TRBV5-1 with TRBJ2-3; 11 bases agree with TRBD1. V dropped 2 bases and J dropped 3; count of bases not matched to a gene: 2. The CDR3 extends over 15 amino acids. The germline gives CDR1 SGHRS, CDR2 YFSETQ. The CDR3 DNA sequence: TGCGCCAGCAGCTTAGGACAGGGGGCTACAGATACGCAGTATTTT. Its translation: CASSLGQGATDTQYF.

CDR3 bases: TGCGCCAGCAGCTTCTCTGGCACAGATACGCAGTATTTT. It yields the protein CASSFSGTDTQYF. The chain recombines TRBV5-1 with TRBJ2-3; no reliable D call. Germline V CDR1 and CDR2: SGHRS, YFSETQ. V dropped 2 bases and J dropped 1 base, with 5 bases sitting between them. This CDR3 has 13 residues.

This chain joins TRBV27 and TRBJ2-5, with 8 bases aligning to TRBD2. The CDR3 is made up of 15 amino acids. Germline V gene data show CDR1 as MNHEY and CDR2 as SMNVEV (reference sequence). Trimming took 6 bases from V and 2 from J; bases not matched to a gene: 8. CDR3 nucleotide sequence: TGTGCCAGCAGGTTCCTTCTAGCGGGTCAAGAGACCCAGTACTTC. It encodes CASRFLLAGQETQYF.

This rearrangement joins TRBV7-6 to TRBJ2-1, with D perhaps matching TRBD1 (6 bases). Germline V gene lookup returns CDR1 SGHVS and CDR2 FNYEAQ. The germline V and J ends were trimmed by 1 base and 4 bases, with 8 bases remaining between them. The CDR3 length is 14 residues. The CDR3 protein is CASSLEQGYNEQFF. As DNA, the CDR3 is TGTGCCAGCAGCTTAGAACAGGGATACAATGAGCAGTTCTTC.

This clone was recorded only once. The J gene is TRBJ2-7, the V gene TRBV27; 7 bases are a match to TRBD2. The length of the CDR3 is 11 residues. Germline V lookup: CDR1 MNHEY, CDR2 SMNVEV (reference sequence). J was trimmed by 6 bases and V by 10 bases; bases with no gene match: 6. This CDR3 is CATSGGREQYF. CDR3 DNA sequence: TGTGCCACCTCGGGGGGACGCGAGCAGTACTTC.

The chain couples TRBV4-3 to TRBJ2-3, with TRBD1 as a possible D gene (6 bases). V was pared by 0 bases and J by 9 bases, with 13 bases between. CDR1 is LGHNA and CDR2 is YSLEER in the germline V gene. CDR3 length: 14 residues. The CDR3 loop reads CASSQDGGRGTQYF. Written as DNA, the CDR3 is TGCGCCAGCAGCCAAGATGGGGGCCGCGGGACGCAGTATTTT.

The gene calls are TRBV5-1 and TRBJ2-1; weak D call: TRBD1 (5 bases). In germline, CDR1 is SGHRS, CDR2 YFSETQ. The CDR3 spans 14 residues. V was clipped by 2 bases and J by 5 bases, with 11 bases between them. CDR3: CASSFHDSNNEQFF. CDR3 sequence (DNA): TGCGCCAGCAGCTTCCACGACAGTAACAATGAGCAGTTCTTC.

The chain links TRBV19 to TRBJ1-2, with 7 bases lining up with TRBD1. The trim removed 1 base at V and 8 bases at J, leaving 4 bases unmatched. The length of the CDR3 is 13 residues. Germline V lookup: CDR1 LNHDA, CDR2 SQIVND (reference sequence). Here the CDR3 reads CASSIASTGGYTF. As DNA, the CDR3 is TGTGCCAGTAGTATAGCTTCGACAGGGGGCTACACCTTC.

The rearrangement uses TRBV19 and TRBJ1-5, with D unresolved. Germline V gene data show CDR1 as LNHDA and CDR2 as SQIVND (reference sequence). V lost 8 bases, J lost 5 bases, and 16 bases lay in between. The CDR3 is made up of 14 amino acids. The CDR3 region has the DNA TGTGCCAGTTTAGCCTCGGGGTTGGATCAGCCCCAGCATTTT. As protein: CASLASGLDQPQHF. The full variable domain, rest sourced from reference TRBV19 and TRBJ1-5, is DGGITQSPKYLFRKEGQNVTLSCEQNLNHDAMYWYRQDPGQGLRLIYYSQIVNDFQKGDIAEGYSVSREKKESFPLTVTSAQKNPTAFYLCASLASGLDQPQHFGDGTRLSIL.

The CDR3 sequence: CASSRSTGRDQPQHF. The CDR3 DNA reads as TGTGCCAGCAGTCGGTCGACAGGGAGAGACCAGCCCCAGCATTTT. The chain combines TRBV6-5 with TRBJ1-5; 7 positions agree with TRBD1. The V gene's germline CDR1 is MNHEY and CDR2 SVGAGI. J gave up 7 bases and V 5 bases, and 11 bases lay outside the gene matches. The CDR3 extends over 15 amino acids.

The chain has TRBV5-6 and TRBJ1-2; weak D call: TRBD1 (5 bases). Trimming shortened V by 4 bases and J by 5 bases, and 27 bases separated the two germline ends. The CDR3 sequence is 18 residues long. CDR1 and CDR2 (germline): SGHDT, YYEEEE. The CDR3 spells CASSDRTPTDRPFYGYTF. In DNA form, the CDR3 reads TGTGCCAGCAGCGATAGAACCCCGACAGACCGCCCGTTTTATGGCTACACCTTC.

The table lists this clone with a count of one. The V and J genes are TRBV7-8 and TRBJ1-5, with a tentative D call TRBD1 (6 bases). V dropped 3 bases and J dropped 7 bases, with 13 bases sitting between them. Germline V gene sequence: CDR1 SGHVS, CDR2 FQNEAQ. The CDR3 spans 14 residues. The CDR3 DNA sequence: TGTGCCAGCAGCTTGGGCAGGGACAACCAGCCCCAGCATTTT. Translation gives CASSLGRDNQPQHF.

The CDR3 DNA reads as TGTGCCAGCAGCCAGGACGCACAGGGGGCAGCCTACGAGCAGTACTTC. Protein: CASSQDAQGAAYEQYF. The rearrangement joins TRBV4-2 to TRBJ2-7; 9 bases agree with TRBD1. With 3 bases clipped from V and 2 bases from J, the junction kept 8 bases outside the gene matches. Germline lookup yields CDR1 LGHNA and CDR2 YNFKEQ. This CDR3 region has 16 residues.

This clone occurred once. The chain carries TRBV2 and TRBJ1-3; D call uncertain. Germline CDR1 and CDR2: SNHLY and FYNNEI. V was trimmed by 5 bases and J by 8 bases, leaving 13 bases between them. This CDR3 has 13 amino acids. The CDR3 here is CASSSSTADTIYF. CDR3 nucleotides: TGTGCCAGCAGTTCCTCAACCGCGGACACCATATATTTT.

The chain links TRBV4-3 to TRBJ2-2; D gene uncertain. The CDR3 length is 14 residues. CDR1 and CDR2 from the germline V gene are LGHNA and YSLEER. Between the trimmed V and J ends, which lost 3 bases and 4 bases, there was a span of 9 bases. The CDR3 is CASSHGILTGELFF. For the CDR3, the DNA is TGCGCCAGCAGCCACGGTATCCTCACCGGGGAGCTGTTTTTT.

This chain joins TRBV28 and TRBJ2-1; 7 bases are a match to TRBD2. The length of the CDR3 is 21 residues. Germline CDR1 MDHEN, CDR2 SYDVKM. V gave up 5 bases and J gave up 0 bases; unmatched junction bases: 22. In DNA, the CDR3 is TGTGCCAGCAGTAGCACATCGGGGGGAGATTTTTTTAGGAGCTCCTACAATGAGCAGTTCTTC. Translating it yields CASSSTSGGDFFRSSYNEQFF. Complete variable domain (other parts from reference TRBV28 and TRBJ2-1): DVKVTQSSRYLVKRTGEKVFLECVQDMDHENMFWYRQDPGLGLRLIYFSYDVKMKEKGDIPEGYSVSREKKERFSLILESASTNQTSMYLCASSSTSGGDFFRSSYNEQFFGPGTRLTVL.

This rearrangement joins TRBV7-2 to TRBJ2-6; 9 bases fit TRBD2. V dropped 5 bases and J dropped 3; count of bases not matched to a gene: 5. Looked up from germline, CDR1 is SGHTA and CDR2 is FQGNSA. The CDR3 sequence is 16 residues long. Here the CDR3 reads CASSVSGGSGANVLTF. In nucleotides, the CDR3 is TGTGCCAGCAGCGTTAGCGGGGGAAGTGGGGCCAACGTCCTGACTTTC.

This clone has only one observation. The CDR3 DNA reads TGTGCCAGCAGCTCGAGACAGGGGCGCGAGGAGACCCAGTACTTC. Translating it yields CASSSRQGREETQYF. The V and J genes are TRBV5-4 and TRBJ2-5, with TRBD1 matching over 8 bases. Germline-derived CDR1 and CDR2 are SGHNT and YYREEE (reference sequence). The junction had 9 bases not matched to a gene; V was cut back by 3 bases and J by 5 bases. The length of the CDR3 is 15 residues.

The rearrangement uses TRBV4-2 and TRBJ2-3; 8 bases line up with TRBD2. This CDR3 comprises 15 residues. V lost 0 bases to trimming and J lost 6 bases; unmatched junction nucleotides: 5. Looked up from germline, CDR1 is LGHNA and CDR2 is YNFKEQ. The CDR3 sequence: CASSQDWAGGDTQYF. CDR3 DNA sequence: TGTGCCAGCAGCCAAGATTGGGCGGGGGGCGATACGCAGTATTTT.

The chain combines TRBV7-6 with TRBJ1-5; 7 positions match TRBD1. This CDR3 has 15 residues. Germline assignment: CDR1 SGHVS and CDR2 FNYEAQ. The junction had 8 bases not matched to a gene; V was cut back by 5 bases and J by 4 bases. The CDR3 sequence is CASSPTTGWNQPQHF. The CDR3 DNA is TGTGCCAGCAGCCCGACGACAGGGTGGAATCAGCCCCAGCATTTT.

A note on this clone: In the same sample, other DNA sequences code for this CDR3. The genes are TRBV7-2 and TRBJ2-7; maybe TRBD2 (6 bases). Germline CDR1 is SGHTA and CDR2 is FQGNSA. V was pared by 4 bases and J by 0 bases, with 10 bases between. The CDR3 totals 14 residues. The CDR3 DNA sequence: TGTGCCAGCAGCTCCTCCGGGAGCTCCTACGAGCAGTACTTC. The encoded protein is CASSSSGSSYEQYF. Using reference TRBV7-2 and TRBJ2-7 for the parts outside the CDR3, the full variable domain is GAGVSQSPSNKVTEKGKDVELRCDPISGHTALYWYRQSLGQGLEFLIYFQGNSAPDKSGLPSDRFSAERTGGSVSTLTIQRTQQEDSAVYLCASSSSGSSYEQYFGPGTRLTVT.

Notes on this clone: Germline is not matched at one junction end, which may reflect a read error. The rearrangement joins TRBV7-8 to TRBJ2-1, with TRBD2 matching 7 bases. Looked up from germline, CDR1 is SGHVS and CDR2 is FQNEAQ. The CDR3 is made up of 15 amino acids. The CDR3 region has the DNA TGTGCCAGCAGCCTAGCGGACTCCCCCTGGGATGAGCAGTTCTTC. Its translation: CASSLADSPWDEQFF.

This clone was counted a single time. The CDR3 coding sequence is TGTGCCAGCAGCTACGGGACAGTCCAACTGGCAGGGGCCAACGTCCTGACTTTC. As protein: CASSYGTVQLAGANVLTF. The J gene is TRBJ2-6, the V gene TRBV5-4, with 7 nucleotides matching TRBD1. The CDR3 extends over 18 amino acids. CDR1 SGHNT and CDR2 YYREEE come from the germline V gene (reference sequence). With 3 bases clipped from V and 4 bases from J, the junction kept 13 bases outside the gene matches.

The chain combines TRBV10-3 with TRBJ2-3, with TRBD2 matching over 11 bases. Trimming at V came to 4 bases and at J to 4 bases, leaving 7 bases not matched to a gene. This CDR3 has 16 residues. Germline-derived CDR1 and CDR2 are ENHRY and SYGVKD. This chain's CDR3 is CAISGSSGRNSDTQYF. The CDR3, as DNA: TGTGCCATCAGTGGGTCTAGCGGGAGGAATTCAGATACGCAGTATTTT.

The gene calls are TRBV7-8 and TRBJ2-7; 9 bases match TRBD1. The CDR3 runs 15 residues. CDR1 is SGHVS, CDR2 FQNEAQ, per germline. Unmatched junction bases numbered 4, after V lost 1 base and J lost 3 bases. The CDR3 region has the DNA TGTGCCAGCAGCTTAGGGGGGACAGGGATCTACGAGCAGTACTTC. This sequence encodes CASSLGGTGIYEQYF.

This sequence joins TRBV15 and TRBJ2-7; a possible D gene is TRBD1 (5 bases). Trimming stripped 5 bases from V and 5 bases from J, with 19 bases between. Germline CDR1 and CDR2: LNHNV and YYDKDF (reference sequence). This CDR3 is 15 amino acids long. The CDR3 coding sequence is TGTGCCACCAGCGAATTCGGGCAGGGTAGCCACGAGCAGTACTTC. Its translation is CATSEFGQGSHEQYF. Filled out from reference TRBV15 and TRBJ2-7, the complete variable domain reads DAMVIQNPRYQVTQFGKPVTLSCSQTLNHNVMYWYQQKSSQAPKLLFHYYDKDFNNEADTPDNFQSRRPNTSFCFLDIRSPGLGDTAMYLCATSEFGQGSHEQYFGPGTRLTVT.

V gene TRBV11-2 combines with J gene TRBJ2-5; weak D call: TRBD1 (5 bases). Germline V gene sequence: CDR1 SGHAT, CDR2 FQNNGV. The CDR3 has 15 amino acids. V was pared by 0 bases and J by 4 bases, with 12 bases between. The CDR3 DNA is TGTGCCAGCAGCTTAGAAGGTGGAAGGGGAGAGACCCAGTACTTC. It is translated as CASSLEGGRGETQYF.

The genes are TRBV7-2 and TRBJ2-1; maybe TRBD2 (6 bases). CDR1 and CDR2 from the germline V gene are SGHTA and FQGNSA. The CDR3 is 15 residues long. Trimming left V 5 bases short and J 7 bases short, with 18 bases between. CDR3 nucleotides: TGTGCCAGCAGCCGGACTCCCGGGACTGGGAATGAGCAGTTCTTC. Amino acids: CASSRTPGTGNEQFF.

This rearrangement joins TRBV29-1 to TRBJ1-1, with 7 bases that match TRBD1. Germline V gene sequence: CDR1 SQVTM, CDR2 ANQGSEA. The CDR3 totals 13 residues. J gave up 5 bases and V 3 bases, and 6 bases lay outside the gene matches. The CDR3 DNA reads as TGCAGCGTTGACAGGGGGGTTTTAACTGAAGCTTTCTTT. Its protein product is CSVDRGVLTEAFF.

To note about this clone: Distinct nucleotide sequences in the sample also encode this CDR3. The chain combines TRBV11-2 with TRBJ1-2; D gene uncertain. Germline CDR1 reads SGHAT; CDR2 reads FQNNGV. This CDR3 has 13 residues. V dropped 1 base and J dropped 8 bases, with 11 bases sitting between them. The CDR3 is CASSLAGEAGYTF. Here the CDR3 DNA reads TGTGCCAGCAGCTTAGCTGGGGAGGCCGGCTACACCTTC.

In this sample, this clone turned up once. The chain uses TRBV29-1 and TRBJ2-1, with 8 bases matching TRBD2. The ends lost 1 base at V and 3 bases at J; junction bases unmatched: 8. Germline CDR1 and CDR2: SQVTM and ANQGSEA. The CDR3 runs to 16 residues. Here the CDR3 reads CSVEVQRGTFYNEQFF. CDR3 sequence (DNA): TGCAGCGTTGAAGTCCAGCGGGGGACCTTCTACAATGAGCAGTTCTTC.